This TCR beta chain was identified in a study of blood T cell repertoires in COVID-19. Study as a whole: Sites across the United States, Italy and Spain contributed samples from acute and convalescent COVID-19.

Sequencing used immunoSEQ multiplex PCR; TCRdb keeps in-frame clones, though not all of them. The sample lists 180,000 or so clones, 80% to 90% occurring once. The CDR3 runs 14 residues. V lost 4 bases to trimming and J lost 4 bases; unmatched junction nucleotides: 6. Germline V lookup: CDR1 SGHRS, CDR2 YFSETQ. The material sequenced was peripheral blood. J is TRBJ2-5 and V is TRBV5-1; 8 positions match TRBD2. This TCR came from a man between 60 and 70 years old with acute or convalescent COVID-19. The CDR3 DNA is TGCGCCAGCAGCGACCCCGGGGGGGTAGAGACCCAGTACTTC. Translation gives CASSDPGGVETQYF.